Sequencing of this T cell receptor (beta chain) was carried out in a study of cytomegalovirus exposure and HLA in healthy donors. Findings and limits, study-wide: Later, an analysis showed that TCR beta chains associated with HLA were more clonally expanded than others that were equally common. The Asian-associated ancestry cluster reportedly had fewer N-insertions than the 666-donor mean in a later analysis.

Deletions cut 8 bases from V and 13 bases from J, with 15 bases between. Germline CDR1 is SNHLY and CDR2 is FYNNEI. The CDR3 covers 11 residues. About this clone itself: The antigen is undetermined.

In nominal health when sampled, donors likely had unrecorded immune exposures nonetheless. A multiplex PCR was run with 60 Vbeta primers and 13 Jbeta primers. Methods used by the authors: In a later analysis, around 11 million of 65 million to 90 million unique beta chains occurred in at least two donors. This table comes from immunoSEQ multiplex PCR, and its TCRdb copy is limited to in-frame clones, with some not included. The V and J calls and clone size are taken from that table; D and trimming were inferred from the DNA. The data contain fewer than 250,000 clones, around 75% of them seen just once; the ten biggest clones take up around 3.2%.

The chain uses TRBV2 and TRBJ2-1; D is perhaps TRBD2 (6 bases). This sequence originates from a woman aged 25 to 39 in good health and CMV-seropositive. Source material: PBMCs. The DNA for the CDR3 is TGTGCCAGCTACCCGGGACTGAGTCAGTTCTTC. As protein: CASYPGLSQFF.